Here is one T cell receptor (beta chain) with its context. Antigen: not known. This sample is part of a study of T-cell memory formation after mild COVID-19. In the study overall: Across donors, TCR clusters were largely donor specific. Study-level results: The pre-infection memory compartment contained some responding clones, suggesting cross-reactive memory joined. Clones from the second wave (peaking day 37) had unconfirmed SARS-CoV-2 specificity.

Germline V CDR1 and CDR2: SGHTA, FQGNSA. The CDR3 consists of 14 residues. Trimming removed 8 bases from V and 0 bases from J, with 14 bases in between. From the 5' RACE reads, TCRdb called clonotypes with MiXCR, one entry per CDR3 protein. The table includes 150,000 to 200,000 distinct CDR3 sequences, around 15% detected once. The source is an adult woman who had mild COVID-19 (a few samples of this study predate the infection). Cell type and time point are not known. The sequenced sample was PBMCs or a T cell subset sorted from them (not recorded which). V gene TRBV7-2 combines with J gene TRBJ2-7; tentatively, D is TRBD1 or TRBD2 (5 bases each). DNA for the CDR3: TGTGCCAGCGTCCGGGACCCCGGCTCCTACGAGCAGTACTTC. Translating gives CASVRDPGSYEQYF. Filled out from reference TRBV7-2 and TRBJ2-7, the complete variable domain reads GAGVSQSPSNKVTEKGKDVELRCDPISGHTALYWYRQSLGQGLEFLIYFQGNSAPDKSGLPSDRFSAERTGGSVSTLTIQRTQQEDSAVYLCASVRDPGSYEQYFGPGTRLTVT.